Each of the 31 T cell receptor beta chains below was sequenced from the same sample in a study of cytomegalovirus exposure and HLA in healthy donors. Primers included in the PCR were 60 Vbeta and 13 Jbeta primers. The repertoire was sequenced with immunoSEQ multiplex PCR; TCRdb's copy has only in-frame clones and lacks some. This sample has tens of thousands of clones, with roughly 8.2% found just once. The sample comprised PBMCs. These receptor sequences come from a man aged 45-65 years in good health and CMV-seronegative.

Details on this clone: Other nucleotide sequences in the sample specify the same CDR3. The J gene is TRBJ1-3, the V gene TRBV7-2; the D gene is possibly TRBD1 (6 bases). Trimming stripped 5 bases from V and 2 bases from J, with 13 bases between. This CDR3 has 15 residues. The V gene's germline CDR1 is SGHTA and CDR2 FQGNSA. In nucleotides, the CDR3 is TGTGCCAGCAGCCCGCAACAGGGAGCTGGAAACACCATATATTTT. This encodes CASSPQQGAGNTIYF.

The sample holds a few counts of this clone. The chain has TRBV7-6 and TRBJ2-1; 7 bases align to TRBD2. Germline V gene data show CDR1 as SGHVS and CDR2 as FNYEAQ. The CDR3 runs to 14 residues. Unmatched junction bases numbered 6, after V lost 3 bases and J lost 7 bases. In nucleotides, the CDR3 is TGTGCCAGCAGCTTGCGGGAGTCCTTTAATGAGCAGTTCTTC. It encodes CASSLRESFNEQFF.

This clone has only a few counts. The chain couples TRBV28 to TRBJ1-2, with 10 bases identical to TRBD1. From germline, CDR1 is MDHEN and CDR2 SYDVKM. The CDR3 is 15 residues long. V gave up 5 bases and J gave up 8 bases; unmatched junction bases: 11. The CDR3 sequence: CASSPPGTGVWGYTF. The CDR3 region has the DNA TGTGCCAGCAGTCCCCCCGGGACAGGGGTTTGGGGCTACACCTTC.

The sample holds a few counts of this clone. The chain has TRBV7-2 and TRBJ2-7; TRBD1 matches 7 bases. This CDR3 contains 15 residues. Germline V lookup: CDR1 SGHTA, CDR2 FQGNSA. V was pared by 4 bases and J by 6 bases, with 12 bases of the junction left unmatched. CDR3 residues: CASSSYPGQMLEQYF. Written as DNA, the CDR3 is TGTGCCAGCAGCTCCTACCCGGGACAGATGCTCGAGCAGTACTTC. The whole variable domain, filled in from reference TRBV7-2 and TRBJ2-7, reads GAGVSQSPSNKVTEKGKDVELRCDPISGHTALYWYRQSLGQGLEFLIYFQGNSAPDKSGLPSDRFSAERTGGSVSTLTIQRTQQEDSAVYLCASSSYPGQMLEQYFGPGTRLTVT.

This clone was detected a few times. The V call is TRBV28, the J call TRBJ1-5; 12 bases fit TRBD1. V lost 6 bases to trimming and J lost 5 bases; unmatched junction nucleotides: 5. CDR1 and CDR2 (germline): MDHEN, SYDVKM. The CDR3 loop spans 15 amino acids. CDR3 bases: TGTGCCAGCAGGGCCGGGACAGGGGGCTATCAGCCCCAGCATTTT. Encoded protein: CASRAGTGGYQPQHF. Using reference TRBV28 and TRBJ1-5 for the parts outside the CDR3, the full variable domain is DVKVTQSSRYLVKRTGEKVFLECVQDMDHENMFWYRQDPGLGLRLIYFSYDVKMKEKGDIPEGYSVSREKKERFSLILESASTNQTSMYLCASRAGTGGYQPQHFGDGTRLSIL.

This clone has more than one count but fewer than ten. Sequence at one end of the junction differs from germline and may be a read error. The rearrangement links TRBV5-5 to TRBJ2-1; 10 bases fit TRBD1. CDR3 length: 13 residues. The germline CDR1 and CDR2 sequences are SGHKS and YYEKEE (reference sequence). The CDR3 bases are TGTGCCAGTAGCTGGACAGGGGGGAATGAGCAGTTCTTC. Translation: CASSWTGGNEQFF.

J is TRBJ2-2 and V is TRBV7-9, with D possibly being TRBD2 (5 bases). This CDR3 is built from 15 residues. V was trimmed by 1 base and J by 0 bases, leaving 6 bases between them. The germline V gene has CDR1 SEHNR and CDR2 FQNEAQ (reference sequence). This chain's CDR3 is CASSLGGSNTGELFF. In DNA form, the CDR3 reads TGTGCCAGCAGCTTAGGAGGGTCGAACACCGGGGAGCTGTTTTTT.

This clone was recorded a few times. The chain is built from TRBV29-1 and TRBJ1-1, with TRBD1 as a possible D gene (6 bases). V lost 5 bases and J 0 bases, leaving 13 bases between the germline ends. CDR3 length: 14 amino acids. Germline CDR1 and CDR2: SQVTM and ANQGSEA. The CDR3 reads CSVRKDSVNTEAFF. In DNA, the CDR3 is TGCAGCGTTCGTAAGGACAGCGTGAACACTGAAGCTTTCTTT.

This clone was found a few times. The J gene is TRBJ2-7, the V gene TRBV6-1, with D possibly being TRBD1 (11 bases). In germline, CDR1 is MNHNS, CDR2 SASEGT. The CDR3 covers 18 residues. V was shortened by 4 bases and J by 7 bases, with 29 bases between the two germline ends. CDR3 in DNA: TGTGCCAGCAGTGCCCGGGACAGGGGGACTAGCGATACACGGGAGCAGTACTTC. This encodes CASSARDRGTSDTREQYF.

This clone turned up a few times. The chain couples TRBV27 to TRBJ2-1; 13 positions agree with TRBD2. The length of the CDR3 is 14 residues. V lost 10 bases, J lost 7 bases, and 7 bases stayed unmatched. CDR1 is MNHEY, CDR2 SMNVEV, per germline (reference sequence). CDR3 bases: TGTGCCACCCTCCGACTAGCGGGGGGAAATGAGCAGTTCTTC. Translation: CATLRLAGGNEQFF.

The V gene is TRBV6-1, the J gene TRBJ2-1; 7 bases are a match to TRBD1. Germline loops: CDR1 MNHNS, CDR2 SASEGT. The junction had 6 bases not matched to a gene; V was cut back by 4 bases and J by 3 bases. This CDR3 is 15 amino acids long. The CDR3 here is CASSVQGEFYNEQFF. CDR3 nucleotide sequence: TGTGCCAGCAGTGTTCAGGGGGAGTTCTACAATGAGCAGTTCTTC.

This clone was detected a few times. The chain is built from TRBV18 and TRBJ1-5; 9 bases match TRBD1. V lost 3 bases to trimming and J lost 4 bases; unmatched junction nucleotides: 7. CDR3 size: 16 residues. CDR1 and CDR2 (germline): KGHSH, LQKENI. In DNA form, the CDR3 reads TGTGCCAGCTCACCTGAGACAGGGGGATTAAATCAGCCCCAGCATTTT. Translation: CASSPETGGLNQPQHF.

The chain links TRBV19 to TRBJ1-2; the match to TRBD1 covers 8 bases. J lost 6 bases, V lost 4 bases, and 13 bases had no gene match. The germline CDR1 and CDR2 sequences are LNHDA and SQIVND (reference sequence). CDR3 length: 16 residues. The CDR3 spells CASSRIPGGGRDGYTF. The CDR3 DNA sequence: TGTGCCAGTAGTAGAATCCCAGGGGGCGGGCGAGATGGCTACACCTTC.

This clone was found a few times. The chain couples TRBV11-2 to TRBJ2-2; a possible D gene is TRBD1 (5 bases). This CDR3 contains 12 residues. Deletions cut 5 bases from V and 6 bases from J, with 7 bases between. Germline CDR1 SGHAT, CDR2 FQNNGV. The CDR3 nucleotides are TGTGCCAGCAGCCAAGGGGCCGGGGAGCTGTTTTTT. As protein: CASSQGAGELFF.

This clone has a handful of counts. This chain connects TRBV7-8 to TRBJ1-2; D gene ambiguous. V gave up 2 bases and J gave up 2 bases, with 9 bases separating them. The CDR3 sequence is 14 residues long. From germline, CDR1 is SGHVS and CDR2 FQNEAQ. The CDR3 here is CASSLSPRNYGYTF. The CDR3 region has the DNA TGTGCCAGCAGCTTAAGTCCCAGGAACTATGGCTACACCTTC. The full variable domain, its missing parts supplied by reference TRBV7-8 and TRBJ1-2, is GAGVSQSPRYKVAKRGQDVALRCDPISGHVSLFWYQQALGQGPEFLTYFQNEAQLDKSGLPSDRFFAERPEGSVSTLKIQRTQQEDSAVYLCASSLSPRNYGYTFGSGTRLTVV.

The chain links TRBV5-4 to TRBJ2-5, with D possibly matching TRBD1 (5 bases). The DNA end is a closer match to TRBJ2-7, so the J assignment may be wrong. Germline CDR1 and CDR2: SGHNT and YYREEE (reference sequence). The CDR3 totals 14 residues. The CDR3 is CASSKDKVPYEQYF. The CDR3 coding sequence is TGTGCCAGCAGCAAGGACAAGGTCCCCTACGAGCAGTACTTC.

V and J are TRBV7-9 and TRBJ2-5; D unclear. This CDR3 is built from 11 residues. V dropped 4 bases and J dropped 5 bases, with 5 bases sitting between them. Germline V gives CDR1 SEHNR, CDR2 FQNEAQ (reference sequence). CDR3 sequence: CASSSRETQYF. Here the CDR3 DNA reads TGTGCCAGCAGCTCGCGGGAGACCCAGTACTTC.

The V gene is TRBV7-8, the J gene TRBJ1-1, with a tentative D call TRBD1 (6 bases). Germline V gene sequence: CDR1 SGHVS, CDR2 FQNEAQ. V gave up 1 base and J gave up 4 bases, with 13 bases separating them. The CDR3 runs 15 residues. Written as DNA, the CDR3 is TGTGCCAGCAGCTTAGATCTGGGCAGGGGCACTGAAGCTTTCTTT. Amino acid sequence: CASSLDLGRGTEAFF.

The chain has TRBV7-3 and TRBJ2-2; 9 nucleotides line up with TRBD2. The germline V gene encodes CDR1 SGHTA and CDR2 FQGTGA. This CDR3 spans 14 amino acids. V gave up 6 bases and J gave up 4 bases; unmatched junction bases: 3. CDR3 protein: CASRLAGATGELFF. CDR3 in DNA: TGTGCCAGCAGATTAGCGGGGGCCACCGGGGAGCTGTTTTTT.

The rearrangement links TRBV7-9 to TRBJ2-3, with D tentatively TRBD2 (6 bases). Germline assignment: CDR1 SEHNR and CDR2 FQNEAQ (reference sequence). The CDR3 extends over 15 amino acids. Trimming pared 5 bases from V and 10 bases from J, leaving 22 bases between. In DNA form, the CDR3 reads TGTGCCAGCAGCCCCCCGGTAGAGGACTACGGTGCGCAGTATTTT. Translated, it gives CASSPPVEDYGAQYF.

The V call is TRBV27, the J call TRBJ2-5; D unresolved. The DNA end favors TRBJ2-7, so the J call may be wrong. The CDR3 is made up of 10 amino acids. The V gene's germline CDR1 is MNHEY and CDR2 SMNVEV (reference sequence). CDR3 sequence (DNA): TGTGCCAGCAGTTTGCACGAGCAGTACTTC. This translates into CASSLHEQYF.

V is TRBV19 and J is TRBJ2-3; unclear D gene. Germline CDR1 is LNHDA and CDR2 is SQIVND (reference sequence). CDR3 length equals 14 residues. Trimming removed 4 bases from V and 2 bases from J, with 10 bases in between. In DNA, the CDR3 is TGTGCCAGTAGTACGAAACTTAACACAGATACGCAGTATTTT. It translates to CASSTKLNTDTQYF.

This clone was picked up a small number of times. This chain links TRBV19 with TRBJ1-4, with 9 bases identical to TRBD1. This CDR3 has 15 amino acids. V gave up 7 bases and J gave up 5 bases; unmatched junction bases: 8. Germline assignment: CDR1 LNHDA and CDR2 SQIVND (reference sequence). CDR3 residues: CASNDGGQGNEKLFF. The CDR3 coding sequence is TGTGCCAGTAACGACGGGGGACAGGGAAATGAAAAACTGTTTTTT.

This clone appeared a few times. The gene calls are TRBV7-2 and TRBJ2-5, with 9 bases aligning to TRBD2. The junction had 5 bases not matched to a gene; V was cut back by 1 base and J by 5 bases. The V gene's germline CDR1 is SGHTA and CDR2 FQGNSA. The CDR3 has 15 residues. Here the CDR3 reads CASSLVSGSRETQYF. For the CDR3, the DNA is TGTGCCAGCAGCTTAGTTAGCGGGAGTAGGGAGACCCAGTACTTC.

This clone turned up a few times. V gene TRBV6-1 combines with J gene TRBJ1-2, with D possibly being TRBD1 (6 bases). V lost 3 bases, J lost 5 bases, and 13 bases lay in between. The CDR3 covers 14 residues. Germline CDR1 reads MNHNS; CDR2 reads SASEGT. The CDR3 coding sequence is TGTGCCAGCAGTGATAACAGCAGGGGATATGGCTACACCTTC. It encodes CASSDNSRGYGYTF.

This clone was observed a few times. The chain links TRBV5-4 to TRBJ2-2; 8 bases line up with TRBD2. The length of the CDR3 is 15 residues. V lost 4 bases and J lost 0; bases outside the gene matches: 2. Per the germline V gene, CDR1 is SGHNT and CDR2 is YYREEE (reference sequence). CDR3 DNA sequence: TGTGCCAGCAGCCCGGGACTAGCGAACACCGGGGAGCTGTTTTTT. Translated, it gives CASSPGLANTGELFF.

In its sample, this clone was seen a few times. This chain uses TRBV7-6 with TRBJ1-3; D unclear. Germline CDR1 SGHVS, CDR2 FNYEAQ. The CDR3 spans 16 residues. V was cut by 1 base and J by 4 bases, with 14 bases left in between. The CDR3 nucleotides read TGTGCCAGCAGCTTAGGCTTACCTACTCTGGGAAACACCATATATTTT. It is translated as CASSLGLPTLGNTIYF.

This clone was seen a handful of times. J is TRBJ2-4 and V is TRBV2; weak D call: TRBD1 (5 bases). The V gene lost 8 bases and the J gene lost 9 bases, with 14 bases spanning the gap. CDR1 and CDR2 (germline): SNHLY, FYNNEI. The CDR3 covers 12 residues. As DNA, the CDR3 is TGTGCCAGCGAGAGGACAATCGGCATTCAGTACTTC. It yields the protein CASERTIGIQYF.

The rearrangement links TRBV4-3 to TRBJ2-7, with TRBD2 matching over 7 bases. This CDR3 spans 16 amino acids. J gave up 3 bases and V 2 bases, and 10 bases lay outside the gene matches. Per germline, CDR1 LGHNA and CDR2 YSLEER. This chain's CDR3 is CASSQHLGEGLYEQYF. DNA for the CDR3: TGCGCCAGCAGCCAACATCTGGGGGAGGGCCTCTACGAGCAGTACTTC.

This chain links TRBV7-9 with TRBJ2-5; the match to TRBD1 covers 7 bases. CDR1 SEHNR and CDR2 FQNEAQ come from the germline V gene (reference sequence). This CDR3 is built from 17 residues. Trimming took 4 bases from V and 1 from J; bases not matched to a gene: 12. CDR3 DNA sequence: TGTGCCAGCAGCTATGGAAGGCAAGGGGGCCCCCAAGAGACCCAGTACTTC. It yields the protein CASSYGRQGGPQETQYF. The full variable domain, with the rest looked up from reference TRBV7-9 and TRBJ2-5, is DTGVSQNPRHKITKRGQNVTFRCDPISEHNRLYWYRQTLGQGPEFLTYFQNEAQLEKSRLLSDRFSAERPKGSFSTLEIQRTEQGDSAMYLCASSYGRQGGPQETQYFGPGTRLLVL.

The CDR3 region is CASSPGGGRAGTDTQYF. The CDR3 nucleotides read TGTGCCAGCAGCCCTGGTGGCGGGAGGGCCGGCACAGATACGCAGTATTTT. The chain recombines TRBV11-1 with TRBJ2-3; 9 nucleotides line up with TRBD2. Germline V CDR1 and CDR2: SGHAT, FQDESV (reference sequence). CDR3 length equals 17 residues. The V gene end was trimmed by 5 bases and the J gene end by 1 base; junction bases not matched to a gene: 10.